The rows below give T cell receptor beta chains drawn from one sample of a study of blood T cell repertoires in COVID-19. The repertoire was sequenced with immunoSEQ multiplex PCR; TCRdb's copy has only in-frame clones and lacks some. The data show approximately 210,000 clones, around 75% seen once. The material sequenced was peripheral blood. All receptors come from a human donor in a cohort sampled during active COVID-19. Both conserved end residues are trimmed from each CDR3.

V gene: TRBV28
J gene: TRBJ1-5
CDR3 protein: ASLLQGYQPQH

V gene: TRBV24-1
J gene: TRBJ2-1
CDR3 protein: ATSASGQGAGEQF

V gene: TRBV5-6
J gene: TRBJ1-6
CDR3 protein: ASSFGRGRIGNSPLH

V gene: TRBV18
J gene: TRBJ1-2
CDR3 protein: ASSPAQGINYGYT

V gene: TRBV28
J gene: TRBJ1-2
CDR3 protein: ASNAGTGFRYGYT

V gene: TRBV7-3
J gene: TRBJ2-1
CDR3 protein: ASSPKLADEQF

V gene: TRBV18
J gene: TRBJ1-1
CDR3 protein: ASSPVAGTEAF

V gene: TRBV6-2/TRBV6-3
J gene: TRBJ1-2
CDR3 protein: ASSGTANYGYT

V gene: TRBV4-2
J gene: TRBJ1-1
CDR3 protein: ASGAGGGTEAF

V gene: TRBV28
J gene: TRBJ2-6
CDR3 protein: ASHGGFTGANVLT

V gene: TRBV5-4
J gene: TRBJ2-7
CDR3 protein: ASSLGGAGVAYEQY

V gene: TRBV7-9
J gene: TRBJ2-7
CDR3 protein: ASRPGYGPYEQY

V gene: TRBV29-1
J gene: TRBJ1-5
CDR3 protein: SVAPQAGQPQH

V gene: TRBV7-2
J gene: TRBJ2-7
CDR3 protein: ASSSARTSGTEQY

V gene: TRBV6-5
J gene: TRBJ2-1
CDR3 protein: ASRSSGTSYNEQF

V gene: TRBV18
J gene: TRBJ1-3
CDR3 protein: ASSPQDTGNTIY

V gene: TRBV5-4
J gene: TRBJ1-5
CDR3 protein: ASSPAPQWNQPQH

V gene: TRBV5-4
J gene: TRBJ2-7
CDR3 protein: ASSTAPGTSHNEQY

V gene: TRBV27
J gene: TRBJ2-7
CDR3 protein: ASSRDTRLYEQY

V gene: TRBV5-4
J gene: TRBJ2-3
CDR3 protein: ASSLVAGEGADTQY

V gene: TRBV3-1/TRBV3-2
J gene: TRBJ2-3
CDR3 protein: ASSQDLRACASGCTDTQY

V gene: TRBV19
J gene: TRBJ1-2
CDR3 protein: ASSRGPNYGYT

V gene: TRBV12-3/TRBV12-4
J gene: TRBJ1-1
CDR3 protein: ASSLSGFTEAF

V gene: TRBV21-1
J gene: TRBJ2-1
CDR3 protein: ASSKWRTSGRRSYNEQF

V gene: TRBV9
J gene: TRBJ2-7
CDR3 protein: ASSVLGEGGPLY

V gene: TRBV4-3
J gene: TRBJ1-6
CDR3 protein: ASSQYRGNSPLH

V gene: TRBV5-4
J gene: TRBJ1-2
CDR3 protein: ASSTRGPYGYT

V gene: TRBV7-9
J gene: TRBJ2-1
CDR3 protein: ASRATSGRANEQF

V gene: TRBV24-1
J gene: TRBJ2-7
CDR3 protein: ATSSAGSYEQY

V gene: TRBV18
J gene: TRBJ1-2
CDR3 protein: ASSPTTGWFGYT

V gene: TRBV7-7
J gene: TRBJ2-1
CDR3 protein: ASSIRNKREPKGGEQF

V gene: TRBV4-3
J gene: TRBJ2-1
CDR3 protein: ASSQDEPGGYNEQF

V gene: TRBV7-6
J gene: TRBJ2-3
CDR3 protein: ASSHAGASTDTQY

V gene: TRBV5-8
J gene: TRBJ2-5
CDR3 protein: ASSTSGRGAETQY

V gene: TRBV7-3
J gene: TRBJ2-7
CDR3 protein: ASSPRLGHEQY

V gene: TRBV6-5
J gene: TRBJ2-1
CDR3 protein: ASSRGLLSYNEQF

V gene: TRBV5-5
J gene: TRBJ1-1
CDR3 protein: ASRGQVSTEAF

V gene: TRBV4-2
J gene: TRBJ1-4
CDR3 protein: ASSQGAGGGEKLF

V gene: TRBV19
J gene: TRBJ1-1
CDR3 protein: ASIQTGGSEAF

V gene: TRBV4-3
J gene: TRBJ1-1
CDR3 protein: ASSQADRANTEAF

V gene: TRBV6-6
J gene: TRBJ2-1
CDR3 protein: ASSHLRGTYSYNEQF

V gene: TRBV5-1
J gene: TRBJ2-5
CDR3 protein: ASSSGLAGSNQETQY

V gene: TRBV7-9
J gene: TRBJ1-2
CDR3 protein: ASSLGTVYGYT

V gene: TRBV7-7
J gene: TRBJ2-7
CDR3 protein: ASSLSPGEAYEQY

V gene: TRBV19
J gene: TRBJ1-5
CDR3 protein: ASSLRQANSNQPQH

V gene: TRBV9
J gene: TRBJ1-5
CDR3 protein: ASSRASNQPQH

V gene: TRBV7-9
J gene: TRBJ1-2
CDR3 protein: ASSFGGFYGYT

V gene: TRBV14
J gene: TRBJ2-7
CDR3 protein: ASSQVRELGEQY

V gene: TRBV5-8
J gene: TRBJ1-5
CDR3 protein: ASSPTGH

V gene: TRBV5-1
J gene: TRBJ2-5
CDR3 protein: ASSFIGQGQETQY

V gene: TRBV18
J gene: TRBJ2-7
CDR3 protein: ASSLRLAVIYEQY

V gene: TRBV5-4
J gene: TRBJ2-1
CDR3 protein: ASSFNNEQF